Below, one T cell receptor (beta chain) is given with its context. Its antigen remains unidentified. This sample is part of a study of cytomegalovirus exposure and HLA in healthy donors. With 60 Vbeta and 13 Jbeta primers, the PCR was carried out. In the study's own analysis: As a later analysis found, there were tens of millions of unique TCR beta chains, of which 8.5 million to 14 million were shared. Profiled with immunoSEQ multiplex PCR; TCRdb holds only in-frame clones, not every one. V and J calls and clone size are given by that table; D and trimming were obtained from the DNA. This table holds approximately 190,000 clones. Whole-study findings and limits: A missense variant in DCLRE1C was later tied to TCR beta V- and J-gene trimming.

CDR3 length: 15 residues. The germline CDR1 and CDR2 sequences are MNHNS and SASEGT. V shed 4 bases and J 3 bases; nucleotides not matched to a gene: 9. This sequence was found in a boy under 18 in good health and CMV-seronegative. The sequenced sample consisted of PBMCs. This rearrangement joins TRBV6-1 to TRBJ2-7; 7 positions match TRBD1. The CDR3 DNA sequence: TGTGCCAGCAGTGTATTGACAGGGTCTCTCTACGAGCAGTACTTC. Protein sequence: CASSVLTGSLYEQYF.